This TCR beta chain originates from a study of tumor-infiltrating lymphocytes in primary liver carcinoma. Study-level information: The study included patients who were men and women aged 30 to 69 years.

Looked up from germline, CDR1 is SGHVS and CDR2 is FQNEAQ. The CDR3 sequence is 15 residues long. The V segment lost 8 bases and the J segment 8 bases; nucleotides outside the gene matches: 12. Co-extracted RNA and DNA came from roughly 20-30 mg of unsorted bulk tissue. A constant-region primer primed TCR beta cDNA synthesis from about 0.55 ug of total RNA. Amplification in three nested multiplex PCR rounds with slightly modified ARM-PCR gave rise to TCR beta libraries. The first two PCR rounds used TRBV1-TRBV30 forward primers with a C-beta reverse primer, roughly 10 cycles each. TCRdb ran MiXCR on the multiplex PCR reads and lists one entry per CDR3 protein. The repertoire holds tens of thousands of distinct CDR3 sequences, around 70% seen once, with roughly a fifth in the top ten.

The specimen sequenced was liver tumor tissue from sampling region 1. Subset reported: tumor region T1, superior pole. This chain connects TRBV7-8 to TRBJ2-1, with TRBD2 identical over 10 bases. The sequence was collected from a man aged 40-50 years with primary liver carcinoma and hepatitis B virus infection. CDR3 protein: CASGRPGLATDEQFF. The CDR3 DNA is TGTGCCAGCGGCAGACCGGGACTAGCGACTGATGAGCAGTTCTTC.